This TCR beta chain was found in a study of PD-1 blockade in classical Hodgkin lymphoma. Looking at the study overall: Each patient was given nivolumab 3 mg/kg through a vein every 2 weeks.

Using immunoSEQ multiplex PCR, the repertoire was profiled, and TCRdb retains in-frame clones only, with some absent. This table holds 17,000 or so clones, 85% found once. This CDR3 has 15 amino acids. V dropped 2 bases and J dropped 3 bases, with 10 bases sitting between them. Per germline, CDR1 KGHSH and CDR2 LQKENI. Autologous stem cell transplantation was followed by relapse in every patient, and brentuximab vedotin exposure varied. Purified CD4+ T cells were obtained from thawed PBMCs through magnetic negative selection. Points from the study as a whole: CD4+ TCR diversity, unlike CD8+, climbed significantly by C4D1. Nivolumab initiated under 1 year post-ASCT led to patient exclusion. For complete responders, baseline diversity was comparable to that of newly diagnosed patients.

To note about this clone: Its antigen is as yet unknown.

The chain combines TRBV18 with TRBJ2-2; D might be TRBD1 or TRBD2, each matching 5 bases. The TCR was taken from a human donor with classical Hodgkin lymphoma. Sequenced here: CD4+ T cells from blood, sampled at baseline. As DNA, the CDR3 is TGTGCCAGCTCACCAGAGGGGATGGACACCGGGGAGCTGTTTTTT. Amino acid sequence: CASSPEGMDTGELFF.